Below are 13 T cell receptor beta chains sequenced from a single sample in a study of blood T cell repertoires in COVID-19 (TCRdb year 2020). Library preparation was by the immunoSEQ multiplex PCR assay. As stored in TCRdb, this immuneACCESS dataset retains in-frame rearrangements with V and J assigned. A fraction of the clones does not appear; measured against another copy, unresolved V genes explain less than half of the discrepancy, and the remainder lacks a known reason. For this sample there are about 400,000 clones; nearly 90% appear just once. The leading ten clones occupy about 1.8% of the sample. Sequences were obtained from PBMCs or T cells enriched from blood (not recorded which). The receptor set was obtained from a woman aged 25-40 years who had recovered from COVID-19.

This chain joins TRBV5-1 and TRBJ2-7; D perhaps matches TRBD1 (5 bases). CDR3 length: 14 amino acids. Trimming shortened V by 0 bases and J by 2 bases, and 9 bases separated the two germline ends. Looked up from germline, CDR1 is SGHRS and CDR2 is YFSETQ. CDR3 coding DNA: TGCGCCAGCAGCTTGGGACAGCCGACCTACGAGCAGTACTTC. Translation: CASSLGQPTYEQYF.

The V and J genes are TRBV3-1 (or the pseudogene TRBV3-2) and TRBJ1-2; TRBD1 matches at 9 bases. V lost 4 bases, J lost 8 bases, and 8 bases stayed unmatched. There are 14 residues in the CDR3. Germline lookup yields CDR1 LGHDT and CDR2 YNNKEL (reference sequence). CDR3 nucleotide sequence: TGTGCCAGCAGCCCAACAGGGGGCGCGAGGGGCTACACCTTC. This codes for CASSPTGGARGYTF.

The chain combines TRBV4-2 with TRBJ1-2, with 7 bases that match TRBD1. The V gene's germline CDR1 is LGHNA and CDR2 YNFKEQ. V lost 0 bases and J lost 4; bases outside the gene matches: 5. CDR3 length: 15 residues. The DNA for the CDR3 is TGTGCCAGCAGCCAAGAGTTCGGGACAGTCTATGGCTACACCTTC. It codes for CASSQEFGTVYGYTF.

The chain employs TRBV5-1 and TRBJ2-1; 12 bases line up with TRBD2. Germline assignment: CDR1 SGHRS and CDR2 YFSETQ. This CDR3 has 18 amino acids. V gave up 4 bases and J gave up 4 bases; unmatched junction bases: 12. CDR3 nucleotide sequence: TGCGCCAGCAGCCCCGGGCCCACGACTAGCGGGAGTTACAATGAGCAGTTCTTC. Translation: CASSPGPTTSGSYNEQFF.

CDR3 sequence: CASSLGRQGRNTIYF. CDR3 sequence (DNA): TGTGCCAGCAGCTTAGGGCGACAGGGAAGAAACACCATATATTTT. The rearrangement uses TRBV7-3 and TRBJ1-3, with 7 bases aligning to TRBD1. Germline CDR1 and CDR2: SGHTA and FQGTGA. With V trimmed by 2 bases and J by 5 bases, 6 bases remained unmatched. The CDR3 consists of 15 residues.

V gene TRBV18 combines with J gene TRBJ1-2; D is ambiguous. Germline V gene data show CDR1 as KGHSH and CDR2 as LQKENI. This CDR3 is 15 amino acids long. The ends were cut back, 2 bases at V and 7 bases at J, with 17 bases in the middle. The CDR3 here is CASSPKEDGPLGYTF. The CDR3 region has the DNA TGTGCCAGCTCACCAAAGGAGGACGGCCCGCTTGGCTACACCTTC.

V gene TRBV30 combines with J gene TRBJ1-2; no clear D gene. Looked up from germline, CDR1 is GTSNPN and CDR2 is SVGIG (reference sequence). The CDR3 is 15 amino acids. V shed 0 bases and J shed 2 bases, with 13 bases lying between them. Here the CDR3 reads CAWSVLRNLNYGYTF. The CDR3 DNA sequence: TGTGCCTGGAGTGTACTGAGGAATCTCAACTATGGCTACACCTTC.

The DNA of the CDR3 is TGTGCCATCAGTGCACAGGGCGAGAACAATCAGCCCCAGCATTTT. It translates to CAISAQGENNQPQHF. This rearrangement joins TRBV10-3 to TRBJ1-5, with a tentative D call TRBD1 (6 bases). In germline, CDR1 is ENHRY, CDR2 SYGVKD. The CDR3 totals 15 residues. Trimming stripped 4 bases from V and 3 bases from J, with 13 bases between.

The genes are TRBV18 and TRBJ1-2; TRBD1 agrees at 10 bases. The CDR3 is 17 amino acids. The V segment lost 5 bases and the J segment 2 bases; nucleotides outside the gene matches: 11. Per germline, CDR1 KGHSH and CDR2 LQKENI. This CDR3 is CASSTPDGTGANYGYTF. CDR3 sequence (DNA): TGTGCCAGCTCAACCCCGGACGGGACAGGGGCCAACTATGGCTACACCTTC.

The chain joins TRBV7-2 to TRBJ1-2; TRBD1 matches at 7 bases. CDR1 and CDR2 (germline): SGHTA, FQGNSA. The CDR3 contains 17 residues. V gave up 4 bases and J gave up 6 bases; unmatched junction bases: 17. The CDR3 nucleotides are TGTGCCAGCAGCTCGACCTTCAGACAGGGCTTTGAGGATGGCTACACCTTC. This sequence encodes CASSSTFRQGFEDGYTF.

This rearrangement joins TRBV6-2 or TRBV6-3 to TRBJ1-6; possible D gene TRBD1, 5 bases. Trimming took 2 bases from V and 13 from J, leaving 12 bases between them. The CDR3 contains 13 residues. Per germline, CDR1 MNHEY and CDR2 SVGEGT. Here the CDR3 reads CASSYGGISPLHF. The DNA of the CDR3 is TGTGCCAGCAGTTACGGGGGGATATCGCCCCTCCACTTT.

The chain combines TRBV12-3 or TRBV12-4 with TRBJ2-1; 10 bases agree with TRBD2. This CDR3 is 13 amino acids long. Trimming took 6 bases from V and 4 from J; bases not matched to a gene: 0. The CDR3 nucleotides are TGTGCCAGCAGACTAGCGGGATACAATGAGCAGTTCTTC. Protein sequence: CASRLAGYNEQFF.

The J gene is TRBJ2-5, the V gene TRBV5-6; TRBD2 matches at 7 bases. CDR1 is SGHDT and CDR2 is YYEEEE in the germline V gene. V gave up 6 bases and J gave up 5 bases; unmatched junction bases: 13. There are 15 residues in the CDR3. The CDR3 DNA reads as TGTGCCAGCACCATCCTCCCGCTAGCGGTCGAGACCCAGTACTTC. Translated: CASTILPLAVETQYF.